Below, 17 T cell receptor beta chains from the same sample are listed, as sequenced in a study of spatial heterogeneity in lung cancer. Findings and caveats of the study: Tumors with more nonsynonymous mutations had more expanded intratumoral alpha and beta TCRs.

Their recognized antigens are unknown. The time point here: sample taken at primary tumor resection. TCRdb used MiXCR to reprocess the 5' RACE reads, holding one entry per CDR3 protein. The sample holds about 17,000 distinct CDR3 sequences, under 7% seen once. This sample comprised lung tumor tissue, obtained at surgery. The receptors were sampled from a male donor with early-stage non-small cell lung cancer.

By sample share, this clonotype is medium-sized. This chain uses TRBV27 with TRBJ2-3, with D possibly matching TRBD1 (6 bases). Germline values: CDR1 MNHEY, CDR2 SMNVEV (reference sequence). This CDR3 spans 14 amino acids. V was pared by 5 bases and J by 4 bases, with 13 bases between. In nucleotides, the CDR3 is TGTGCCAGCAGTCCCACAGGGAGCCCAGATACGCAGTATTTT. Amino acid sequence: CASSPTGSPDTQYF.

This clonotype was seen ten or more times. V is TRBV20-1 and J is TRBJ1-2; no firm D call. CDR3 size: 11 residues. V lost 1 base and J lost 4, with 4 bases in between. Germline lookup yields CDR1 DFQATT and CDR2 SNEGSKA (reference sequence). CDR3 coding DNA: TGCAGTGCTAGAGTAAGCTATGGCTACACCTTC. Amino acids: CSARVSYGYTF.

This clonotype was detected many times. CDR3 amino acids: CASSPRINSGNTIYF. DNA for the CDR3: TGTGCCAGCTCACCGCGAATTAACTCTGGAAACACCATATATTTT. V gene TRBV18 combines with J gene TRBJ1-3, with D unresolved. Germline V gene data show CDR1 as KGHSH and CDR2 as LQKENI. Trimming removed 3 bases at V and 0 bases at J, with 9 bases between. CDR3 length: 15 residues.

In its sample, this clonotype ranks as medium-sized. The chain has TRBV20-1 and TRBJ2-7; 8 positions agree with TRBD2. Looked up from germline, CDR1 is DFQATT and CDR2 is SNEGSKA (reference sequence). The V segment lost 3 bases and the J segment 7 bases; nucleotides outside the gene matches: 8. The length of the CDR3 is 13 residues. CDR3 in amino acids: CSASLAGLREQYF. Written as DNA, the CDR3 is TGCAGTGCTAGTCTAGCGGGTCTTAGGGAGCAGTACTTC.

This clonotype was seen repeatedly, ten times or more. This chain connects TRBV27 to TRBJ2-7; 10 bases are a match to TRBD1. The CDR3 is 15 amino acids. Germline CDR1 and CDR2: MNHEY and SMNVEV (reference sequence). V was pared by 2 bases and J by 6 bases, with 7 bases of the junction left unmatched. The CDR3 spells CASSLGQGGFSEQYF. CDR3 DNA: TGTGCCAGCAGTTTAGGACAGGGGGGGTTCTCCGAGCAGTACTTC.

This clonotype is medium-sized by share. This chain uses TRBV21-1 with TRBJ1-2. TRBV21-1 is recorded as a pseudogene. The CDR3 is 9 amino acids. The CDR3 nucleotides read TGTGCCAGGTACTATGGCTACACCTTC. Protein sequence: CARYYGYTF.

This clonotype has at least ten counts. The rearrangement uses TRBV2 and TRBJ1-1; possible D gene TRBD1, 5 bases. V lost 7 bases, J lost 4 bases, and 10 bases lay in between. CDR3 length: 12 amino acids. CDR1 is SNHLY, CDR2 FYNNEI, per germline. The CDR3: CASNGQTTEAFF. CDR3 coding DNA: TGTGCCAGCAATGGACAAACCACTGAAGCTTTCTTT. The variable domain in full, with the rest retrieved from reference TRBV2 and TRBJ1-1, is EPEVTQTPSHQVTQMGQEVILRCVPISNHLYFYWYRQILGQKVEFLVSFYNNEISEKSEIFDDQFSVERPDGSNFTLKIRSTKLEDSAMYFCASNGQTTEAFFGQGTRLTVV.

V usage is TRBV20-1 and J usage is TRBJ2-2; TRBD2 matches 10 bases. CDR3 length equals 16 residues. Germline V gene lookup returns CDR1 DFQATT and CDR2 SNEGSKA (reference sequence). V gave up 1 base and J gave up 3 bases; unmatched junction bases: 5. CDR3 DNA sequence: TGCAGTGCTAGAGGACCGGGACTAGCGTACACCGGGGAGCTGTTTTTT. As protein: CSARGPGLAYTGELFF.

There are many counts of this clonotype. The V call is TRBV7-2, the J call TRBJ1-2; 9 nucleotides match TRBD1. This CDR3 comprises 14 residues. V lost 5 bases, J lost 5 bases, and 6 bases stayed unmatched. The germline V gene has CDR1 SGHTA and CDR2 FQGNSA. CDR3 coding DNA: TGTGCCAGCAGCGCGGGACAGGGAGGGTATGGCTACACCTTC. Residues: CASSAGQGGYGYTF.

This clonotype was observed a few times. V is TRBV7-8 and J is TRBJ2-7, with 12 bases lining up with TRBD1. Unmatched junction bases numbered 4, after V lost 5 bases and J lost 5 bases. CDR1 is SGHVS, CDR2 FQNEAQ, per germline. The CDR3 consists of 14 residues. The CDR3 spells CASSRGTGGDEQYF. The CDR3 DNA reads as TGTGCCAGCAGCCGCGGGACAGGGGGCGACGAGCAGTACTTC.

This clonotype is classed as medium-sized. The chain links TRBV7-2 to TRBJ2-6; 12 bases map to TRBD1. This CDR3 comprises 18 residues. The junction had 8 bases not matched to a gene; V was cut back by 4 bases and J by 4 bases. Germline V gene data show CDR1 as SGHTA and CDR2 as FQGNSA. The CDR3 loop is CASSSPGQGAEGANVLTF. CDR3 sequence (DNA): TGTGCCAGCAGCTCCCCGGGACAGGGGGCGGAAGGGGCCAACGTCCTGACTTTC.

This clonotype has a count of ten or more. The chain joins TRBV27 to TRBJ2-5; perhaps TRBD1 as D (6 bases). Germline V gives CDR1 MNHEY, CDR2 SMNVEV (reference sequence). This CDR3 has 13 residues. V was cut by 3 bases and J by 5 bases, with 10 bases left in between. The CDR3 sequence is CASSFRGRETQYF. DNA of the CDR3: TGTGCCAGCAGTTTCAGGGGCCGGGAGACCCAGTACTTC.

The chain employs TRBV20-1 and TRBJ2-2; possibly TRBD2 for D (5 bases). This CDR3 is 15 amino acids long. Germline loops: CDR1 DFQATT, CDR2 SNEGSKA (reference sequence). The V gene lost 5 bases and the J gene lost 5 bases, with 18 bases spanning the gap. The chain's CDR3 is CSAGGVTDPTGELFF. The DNA of the CDR3 is TGCAGTGCTGGAGGAGTTACAGATCCTACCGGGGAGCTGTTTTTT.

The rearrangement links TRBV18 to TRBJ2-3; a weak D match, TRBD2 (6 bases). Germline V gene data show CDR1 as KGHSH and CDR2 as LQKENI. The CDR3 has 14 amino acids. The ends were cut back, 1 base at V and 2 bases at J, with 7 bases in the middle. CDR3 in amino acids: CASSPLAVTDTQYF. The CDR3 DNA reads TGTGCCAGCTCACCACTAGCGGTCACAGATACGCAGTATTTT.

Turning to this clonotype: This may come from a read error, since a much larger clone is one base off. The CDR3 DNA sequence: TGTGCCAGCAGCCCGGACAGGGGCACCGGGGAGCTGTTTTTT. Protein: CASSPDRGTGELFF. This rearrangement joins TRBV7-2 to TRBJ2-2, with 9 bases aligning to TRBD1. CDR1 and CDR2 (germline): SGHTA, FQGNSA. The CDR3 spans 14 residues. Trimming took 5 bases from V and 4 from J; bases not matched to a gene: 2.

This clonotype was picked up a small number of times. J is TRBJ2-7 and V is TRBV20-1; possibly TRBD1 or TRBD2 for D (5 bases each). Trimming removed 4 bases from V and 3 bases from J, with 19 bases in between. The V gene's germline CDR1 is DFQATT and CDR2 SNEGSKA (reference sequence). The CDR3 extends over 15 amino acids. CDR3 sequence: CSAKPEGSIFYEQYF. CDR3 nucleotide sequence: TGCAGTGCTAAACCCGAGGGGAGTATCTTCTACGAGCAGTACTTC.

This clonotype was counted many times. The chain couples TRBV28 to TRBJ2-7; the D gene is possibly TRBD1 (5 bases). Germline assignment: CDR1 MDHEN and CDR2 SYDVKM. Deletions cut 2 bases from V and 2 bases from J, with 7 bases between. The CDR3 runs 13 residues. In nucleotides, the CDR3 is TGTGCCAGCAGTTTACAGGGTCCCTACGAGCAGTACTTC. Translating it yields CASSLQGPYEQYF.